A single TCR beta chain is shown here with its context. Lacking the conserved final phenylalanine or tryptophan, this CDR3 likely reflects a read error. This entry is derived from a study of blood T cells in healthy people across ages. Using a J-beta primer mix together with a sample-barcoded 5' primer, a second PCR was run for roughly 6 to 12 cycles. TCRdb itself ran the 5' RACE reads through MiXCR, one entry per CDR3 protein. Of 650,000 or so distinct CDR3 sequences in the sample, over 40% were seen once. The CDR3 length is 14 residues. V lost 6 bases and J lost 5; bases outside the gene matches: 8.

This sequence originates from a woman older than 75 in good health. Sequenced material: blood. The V and J genes are TRBV12-3 or TRBV12-4 and TRBJ2-3; 7 bases match TRBD1. The CDR3 loop is CASSQGVGGDTQYS. CDR3 nucleotides: TGTGCCAGCAGCCAGGGGGTCGGAGGAGATACGCAGTATTCT.